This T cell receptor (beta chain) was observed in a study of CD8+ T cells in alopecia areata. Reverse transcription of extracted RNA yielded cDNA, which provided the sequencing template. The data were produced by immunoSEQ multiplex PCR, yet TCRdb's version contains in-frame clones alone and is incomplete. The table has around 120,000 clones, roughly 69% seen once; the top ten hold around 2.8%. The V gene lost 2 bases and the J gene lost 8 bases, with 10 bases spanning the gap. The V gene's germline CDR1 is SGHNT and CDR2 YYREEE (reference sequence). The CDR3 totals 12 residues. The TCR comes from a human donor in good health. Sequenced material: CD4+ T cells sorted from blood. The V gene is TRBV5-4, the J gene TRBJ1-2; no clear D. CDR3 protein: CASSFDGGGYTF. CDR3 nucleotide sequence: TGTGCCAGCAGCTTCGACGGAGGAGGCTACACCTTC.